The entry that follows covers one TCR beta chain sequence. This clone was recorded a few times. The specificity of this receptor is unknown. No base qualities exist here, and no much larger clone lies one base off it. Including cysteine and phenylalanine, the CDR3 has 13 amino acids. Only the CDR3 portion is preserved as DNA: 39 bases, with reading frame beginning at the first base. CDR1 and CDR2 (MGHDK, SYGVNS) derive from the germline V gene. V loses 8 bases of germline sequence and J loses 2 bases, and the interval between the two ends is 12 bases. Using the immunoSEQ TRB Survey service, rearranged CDR3 beta regions were amplified from genomic DNA with multiplex V and J primers. To keep depth equal across samples, survey-level sequencing depth of up to 500,000 reads per sample was applied. The libraries were purified and pooled, then sequenced using Illumina technology. Per the authors' processing: immunoSEQ online tools were used for productive clonality, sample overlap, pairwise scatters, CDR3 beta length, V/D/J gene usage and productiveness. Calculated diversity was defined as the number of unique rearrangements divided by total templates, multiplied by 100, and Shannon and Simpson indices were computed as well. Principal component analysis was performed on Z-score normalized data with the R prcomp function and the ggbiplot package. Morisita's index was used to quantify blood-rectal clonal overlap within each subject. TCRdb retrieved this table from immuneACCESS and kept in-frame rearrangements only. Not all clones are present; in checked studies, unresolved V genes account for under half, and no reason is known for the remainder. That table gives V, J and clone size, and the DNA gave D and trimming. For this sample there are 36,000 or so clones; 73% appear just once. The ten most abundant clones make up about 0.74% of the sample.

The data were taken from a study of pediatric ulcerative colitis (dated by TCRdb to about 2019). Regarding the research as a whole: Of the ulcerative colitis patients, roughly seven had pancolitis and two had left-sided colitis, and histology in every patient was consistent with ulcerative colitis. From 8 or 9 newly diagnosed, treatment-naive pediatric ulcerative colitis patients and four non-IBD control children, paired blood and rectal samples were collected. Using the Pediatric Ulcerative Colitis Activity Index, two patients were classed as having mild disease, several as having moderate disease and three as having acute severe colitis. Study-level results and caveats: The healthy control group was small, with only a few individuals. Features of the rectal repertoire distinguished controls, mild-moderate colitis patients and acute severe colitis patients, and in acute severe colitis rectal diversity was lower because of clonal expansions. A couple of rectal CDR3 clonotypes were present in all ulcerative colitis patients and in none of the controls. Blood-derived T cells may have been included in the rectal pinch biopsies, particularly in patients with overt colitis. For technical reasons, substantially fewer templates were yielded by the blood samples of two patients, and these blood samples were excluded from blood-rectal overlap analysis. Significantly higher autologous blood-rectal clonal overlap was found in ulcerative colitis patients than in controls, which suggested increased T cell trafficking to inflamed tissue. Repertoires were derived from total lymphocyte DNA, so rare subsets such as regulatory T cells may have patterns not reflected.

During colonoscopy, one to two pinch biopsies were obtained from the rectum for research purposes. Ulcerative colitis patients had received no immunosuppressive medication before the diagnostic colonoscopy. Before DNA isolation, rectal biopsies were subjected to proteinase K digestion. The Wizard kit (Promega) was used to extract genomic DNA from blood and intestinal samples. The receptor chain draws on TRBV25-1 and TRBJ1-2; a tentative D match to TRBD1 spans 6 bases. Sequencing input: gut tissue. This TCR derives from a boy younger than 18 with moderate ulcerative colitis. The nucleotides are TGTGCCAGCCAGGGGCGGGCGAACTATGGCTACACCTTC. Its translation reads: CASQGRANYGYTF.